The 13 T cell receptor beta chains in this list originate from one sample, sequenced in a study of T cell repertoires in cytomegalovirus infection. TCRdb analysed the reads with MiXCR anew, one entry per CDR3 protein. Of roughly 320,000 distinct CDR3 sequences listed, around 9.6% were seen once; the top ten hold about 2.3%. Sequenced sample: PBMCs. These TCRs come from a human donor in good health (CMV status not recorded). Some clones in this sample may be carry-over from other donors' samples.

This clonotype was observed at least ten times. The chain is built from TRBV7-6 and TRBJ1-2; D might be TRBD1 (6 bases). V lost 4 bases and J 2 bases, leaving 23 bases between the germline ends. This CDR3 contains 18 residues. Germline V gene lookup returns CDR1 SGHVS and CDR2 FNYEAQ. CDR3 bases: TGTGCCAGCAGCTCCTCTGCTTATGGACAGCAGATAAACTATGGCTACACCTTC. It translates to CASSSSAYGQQINYGYTF.

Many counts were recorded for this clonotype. The CDR3 sequence: CASSLSLHPGETQYF. CDR3 DNA sequence: TGTGCCAGCAGTTTATCCTTACACCCCGGAGAGACCCAGTACTTC. The J gene is TRBJ2-5, the V gene TRBV28; no firm D call. The CDR3 is 15 amino acids. Trimming pared 1 base from V and 4 bases from J, leaving 13 bases between. Germline V gene sequence: CDR1 MDHEN, CDR2 SYDVKM.

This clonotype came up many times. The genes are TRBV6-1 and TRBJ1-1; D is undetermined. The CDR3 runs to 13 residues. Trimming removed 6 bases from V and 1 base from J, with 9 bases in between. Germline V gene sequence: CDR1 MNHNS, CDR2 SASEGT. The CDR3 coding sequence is TGTGCCAGCAGGACGGGAGCGAACACTGAAGCTTTCTTT. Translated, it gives CASRTGANTEAFF.

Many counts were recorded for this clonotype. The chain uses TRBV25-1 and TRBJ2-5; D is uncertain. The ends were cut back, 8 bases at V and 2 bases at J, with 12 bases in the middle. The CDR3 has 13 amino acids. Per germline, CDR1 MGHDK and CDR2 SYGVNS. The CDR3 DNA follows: TGTGCCAGCCGGTCAAAGGATCAAGAGACCCAGTACTTC. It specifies CASRSKDQETQYF.

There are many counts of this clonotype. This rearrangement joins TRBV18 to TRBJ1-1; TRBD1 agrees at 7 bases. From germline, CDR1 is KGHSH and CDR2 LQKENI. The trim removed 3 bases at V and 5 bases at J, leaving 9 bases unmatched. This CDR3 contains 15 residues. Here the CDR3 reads CASSPSTGRETEAFF. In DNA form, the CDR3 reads TGTGCCAGCTCACCGTCGACAGGGCGGGAAACTGAAGCTTTCTTT.

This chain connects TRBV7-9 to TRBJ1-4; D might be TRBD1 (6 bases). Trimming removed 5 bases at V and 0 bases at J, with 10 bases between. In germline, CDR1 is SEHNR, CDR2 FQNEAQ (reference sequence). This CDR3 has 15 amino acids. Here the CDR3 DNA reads TGTGCCAGCAGCCCGAACAGGGCAACTAATGAAAAACTGTTTTTT. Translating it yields CASSPNRATNEKLFF. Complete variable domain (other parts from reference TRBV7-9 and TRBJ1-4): DTGVSQNPRHKITKRGQNVTFRCDPISEHNRLYWYRQTLGQGPEFLTYFQNEAQLEKSRLLSDRFSAERPKGSFSTLEIQRTEQGDSAMYLCASSPNRATNEKLFFGSGTQLSVL.

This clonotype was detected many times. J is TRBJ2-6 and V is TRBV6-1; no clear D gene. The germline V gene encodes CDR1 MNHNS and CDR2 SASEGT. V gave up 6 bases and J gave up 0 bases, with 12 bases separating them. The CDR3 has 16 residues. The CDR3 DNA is TGTGCCAGCAGCCCCGGTGCCAGCTCTGGGGCCAACGTCCTGACTTTC. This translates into CASSPGASSGANVLTF.

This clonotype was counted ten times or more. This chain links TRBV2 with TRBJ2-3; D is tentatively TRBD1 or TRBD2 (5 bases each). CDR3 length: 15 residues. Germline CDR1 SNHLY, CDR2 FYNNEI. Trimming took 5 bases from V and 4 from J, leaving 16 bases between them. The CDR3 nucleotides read TGTGCCAGCAGTCCAGGGTACCCCGGGGCAGATACGCAGTATTTT. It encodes CASSPGYPGADTQYF. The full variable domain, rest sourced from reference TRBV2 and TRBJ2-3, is EPEVTQTPSHQVTQMGQEVILRCVPISNHLYFYWYRQILGQKVEFLVSFYNNEISEKSEIFDDQFSVERPDGSNFTLKIRSTKLEDSAMYFCASSPGYPGADTQYFGPGTRLTVL.

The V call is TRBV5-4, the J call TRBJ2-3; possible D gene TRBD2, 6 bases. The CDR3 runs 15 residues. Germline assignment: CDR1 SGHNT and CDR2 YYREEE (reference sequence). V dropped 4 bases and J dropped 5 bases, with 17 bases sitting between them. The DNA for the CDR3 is TGTGCCAGCAGCCCGGAGGCGACTAGTGTAGATACGCAGTATTTT. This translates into CASSPEATSVDTQYF.

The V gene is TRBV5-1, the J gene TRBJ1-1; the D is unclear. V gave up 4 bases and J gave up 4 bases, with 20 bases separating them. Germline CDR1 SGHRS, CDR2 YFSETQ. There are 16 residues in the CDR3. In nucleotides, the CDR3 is TGCGCCAGCAGCCCCTTAGGACGGACCCGGACCACTGAAGCTTTCTTT. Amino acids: CASSPLGRTRTTEAFF.

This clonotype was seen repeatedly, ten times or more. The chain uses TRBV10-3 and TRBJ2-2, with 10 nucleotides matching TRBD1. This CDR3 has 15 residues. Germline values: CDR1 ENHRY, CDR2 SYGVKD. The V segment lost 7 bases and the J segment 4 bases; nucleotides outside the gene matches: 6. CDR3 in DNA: TGTGCCATCACTCTGGGACAGGGGTTCACCGGGGAGCTGTTTTTT. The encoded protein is CAITLGQGFTGELFF.

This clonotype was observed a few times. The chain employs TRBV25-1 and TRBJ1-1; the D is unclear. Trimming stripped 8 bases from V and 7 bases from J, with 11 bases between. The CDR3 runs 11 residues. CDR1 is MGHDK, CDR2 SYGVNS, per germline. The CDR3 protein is CASGEALEAFF. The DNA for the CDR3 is TGTGCCAGCGGGGAGGCCCTTGAAGCTTTCTTT. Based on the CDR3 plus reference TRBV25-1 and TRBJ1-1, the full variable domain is EADIYQTPRYLVIGTGKKITLECSQTMGHDKMYWYQQDPGMELHLIHYSYGVNSTEKGDLSSESTVSRIRTEHFPLTLESARPSHTSQYLCASGEALEAFFGQGTRLTVV.

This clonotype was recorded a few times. Here the CDR3 DNA reads TGTGCCAGCAGCCAAGAGTACGAGCAGTACTTC. It specifies CASSQEYEQYF. The genes are TRBV14 and TRBJ2-7; no firm D call. Germline assignment: CDR1 SGHDN and CDR2 FVKESK. V shed 0 bases and J shed 4 bases, with 1 base lying between them. The CDR3 runs to 11 residues.